Here is one TCR beta chain with its context. The data were obtained in a study of shared clonotypes between healthy human individuals. Study details: Per donor, three plates held CD4 naive cells, three held CD4 memory, two held CD8 naive and one held CD8 memory.

Germline V lookup: CDR1 MDHEN, CDR2 SYDVKM. This CDR3 has 14 amino acids. Naive CD8 isolation took CD45RO-negative cells positively selected for CCR7 and excluded terminally differentiated effector memory CD45RA+ cells. Genomic DNA belonging to each subset was distributed in equal measure over several immunoSEQ plates. Profiled with immunoSEQ multiplex PCR; TCRdb holds only in-frame clones, not every one. The table has around 2,000,000 clones, roughly 91% seen once. The chain links TRBV28 to TRBJ2-5; possible D gene TRBD2, 5 bases. The better agreement between TRBJ2-7 and the DNA end casts doubt on the J call. The sequenced sample was naive CD8+ T cells from PBMCs. This clonotype originated in a man between 18 and 35 years old in good health. Some clones in this sample may be carry-over from other donors' samples. The CDR3 sequence is CASSASSRPYEQYF. The CDR3 nucleotides read TGTGCCAGCAGTGCCTCTAGCAGACCCTACGAGCAGTACTTC.